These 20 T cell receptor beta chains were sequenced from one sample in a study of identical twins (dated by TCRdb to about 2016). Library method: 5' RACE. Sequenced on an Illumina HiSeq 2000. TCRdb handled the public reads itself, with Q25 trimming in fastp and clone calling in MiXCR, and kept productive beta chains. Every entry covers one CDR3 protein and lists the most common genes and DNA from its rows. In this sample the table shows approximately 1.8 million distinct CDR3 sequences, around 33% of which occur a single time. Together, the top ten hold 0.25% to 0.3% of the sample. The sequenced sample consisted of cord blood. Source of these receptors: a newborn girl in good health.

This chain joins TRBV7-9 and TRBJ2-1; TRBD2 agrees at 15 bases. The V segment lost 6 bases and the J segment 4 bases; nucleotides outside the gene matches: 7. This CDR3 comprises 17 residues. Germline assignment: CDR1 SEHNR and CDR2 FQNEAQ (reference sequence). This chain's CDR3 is CASRPGLAGGIYNEQFF. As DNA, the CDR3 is TGTGCCAGCAGACCCGGACTAGCGGGGGGGATATACAATGAGCAGTTCTTC.

CDR3 DNA sequence: TGTGCCAGCAGCCAAGACGCAACACTAGCCACAGATACGCAGTATTTT. It specifies CASSQDATLATDTQYF. The J gene is TRBJ2-3, the V gene TRBV3-1; D possibly corresponds to TRBD2 (6 bases). CDR3 length: 16 residues. V was trimmed by 0 bases and J by 2 bases, leaving 12 bases between them. Looked up from germline, CDR1 is LGHDT and CDR2 is YNNKEL (reference sequence).

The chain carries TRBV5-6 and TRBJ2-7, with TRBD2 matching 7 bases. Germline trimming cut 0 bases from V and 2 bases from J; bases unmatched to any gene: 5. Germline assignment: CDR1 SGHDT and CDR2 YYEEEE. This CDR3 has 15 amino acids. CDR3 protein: CASSLGSGATYEQYF. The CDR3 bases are TGTGCCAGCAGCTTGGGCAGCGGGGCTACCTACGAGCAGTACTTC.

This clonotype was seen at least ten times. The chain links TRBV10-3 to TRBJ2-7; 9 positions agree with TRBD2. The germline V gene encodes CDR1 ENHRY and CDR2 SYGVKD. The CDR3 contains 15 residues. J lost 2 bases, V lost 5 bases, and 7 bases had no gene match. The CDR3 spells CAISQDSGGPYEQYF. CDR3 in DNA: TGTGCCATCAGTCAGGATAGCGGGGGTCCCTACGAGCAGTACTTC.

The CDR3 protein is CALRSYEQYF. The CDR3 DNA reads TGTGCCCTCCGCTCCTACGAGCAGTACTTC. The chain couples TRBV19 to TRBJ2-7; D unclear. V lost 11 bases to trimming and J lost 0 bases, with 5 bases between them. The length of the CDR3 is 10 residues. Germline V gene sequence: CDR1 LNHDA, CDR2 SQIVND (reference sequence).

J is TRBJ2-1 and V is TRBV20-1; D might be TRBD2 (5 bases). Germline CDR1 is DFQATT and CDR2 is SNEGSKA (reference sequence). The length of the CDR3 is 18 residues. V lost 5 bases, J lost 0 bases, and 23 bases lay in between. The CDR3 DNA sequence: TGCAGTGCTGCCAGGACTGGCGGAGAACACATCTCCTACAATGAGCAGTTCTTC. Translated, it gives CSAARTGGEHISYNEQFF.

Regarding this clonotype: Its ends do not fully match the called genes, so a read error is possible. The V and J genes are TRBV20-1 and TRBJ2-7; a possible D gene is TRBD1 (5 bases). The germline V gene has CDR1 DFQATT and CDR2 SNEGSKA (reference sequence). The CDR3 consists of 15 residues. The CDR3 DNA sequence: TGCAGCGCTAGAGCCTCCTGGGGCAGGACCTACGAGCAGTACTTC. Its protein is CSARASWGRTYEQYF.

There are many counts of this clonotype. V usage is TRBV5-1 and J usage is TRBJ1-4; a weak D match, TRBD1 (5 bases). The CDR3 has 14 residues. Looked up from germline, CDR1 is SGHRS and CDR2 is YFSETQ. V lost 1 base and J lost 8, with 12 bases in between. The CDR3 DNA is TGCGCCAGCAGCTTGTCGGGCCAGGGAGAAAAACTGTTTTTT. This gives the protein CASSLSGQGEKLFF.

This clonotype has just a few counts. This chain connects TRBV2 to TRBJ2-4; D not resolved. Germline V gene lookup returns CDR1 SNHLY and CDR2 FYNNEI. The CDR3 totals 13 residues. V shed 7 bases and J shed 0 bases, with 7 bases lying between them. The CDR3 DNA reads TGTGCCAGCAAGAACCGAGCCAAAAACATTCAGTACTTC. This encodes CASKNRAKNIQYF.

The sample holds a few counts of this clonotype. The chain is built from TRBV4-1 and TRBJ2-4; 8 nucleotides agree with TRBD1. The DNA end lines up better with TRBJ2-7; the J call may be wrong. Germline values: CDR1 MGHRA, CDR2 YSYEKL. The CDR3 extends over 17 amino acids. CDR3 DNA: TGCGCCAGCAGCCAAGGGGGGCCTCGGGACAGGTCGTACGAGCAGTACTTC. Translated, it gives CASSQGGPRDRSYEQYF.

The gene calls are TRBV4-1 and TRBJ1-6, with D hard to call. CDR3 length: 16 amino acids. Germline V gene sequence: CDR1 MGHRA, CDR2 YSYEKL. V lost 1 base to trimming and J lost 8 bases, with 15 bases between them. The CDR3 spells CASSQGAVERDSPLHF. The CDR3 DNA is TGCGCCAGCAGCCAAGGGGCAGTTGAAAGGGATTCACCCCTCCACTTT.

For the CDR3, the DNA is TGTGCCAGCAGCCAACCTCCGCAATCTCTACCGAGCACAGATACGCAGTATTTT. Protein sequence: CASSQPPQSLPSTDTQYF. The chain joins TRBV3-1 to TRBJ2-3, with no clear D. The germline gives CDR1 LGHDT, CDR2 YNNKEL (reference sequence). The CDR3 runs 18 residues. Between the trimmed V and J ends, which lost 2 bases and 0 bases, there was a span of 18 bases.

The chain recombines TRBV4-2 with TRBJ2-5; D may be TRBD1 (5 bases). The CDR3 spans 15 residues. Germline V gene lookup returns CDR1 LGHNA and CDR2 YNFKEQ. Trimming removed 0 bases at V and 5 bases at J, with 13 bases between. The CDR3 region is CASSQDLGPRETQYF. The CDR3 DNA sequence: TGTGCCAGCAGCCAAGATCTGGGGCCCCGGGAGACCCAGTACTTC.

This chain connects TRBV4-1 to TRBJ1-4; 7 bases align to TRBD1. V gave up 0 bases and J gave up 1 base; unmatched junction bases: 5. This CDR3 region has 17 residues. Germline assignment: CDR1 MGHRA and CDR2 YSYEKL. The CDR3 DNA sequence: TGCGCCAGCAGCCAAGATCAGGGGGAGAGAACTAATGAAAAACTGTTTTTT. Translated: CASSQDQGERTNEKLFF.

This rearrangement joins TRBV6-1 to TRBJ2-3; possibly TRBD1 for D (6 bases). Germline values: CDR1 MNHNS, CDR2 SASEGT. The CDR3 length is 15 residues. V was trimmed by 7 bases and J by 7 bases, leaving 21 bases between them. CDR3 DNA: TGTGCCAGCAAAAACCGGGACACCGAGGGAAATACGCAGTATTTT. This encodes CASKNRDTEGNTQYF.

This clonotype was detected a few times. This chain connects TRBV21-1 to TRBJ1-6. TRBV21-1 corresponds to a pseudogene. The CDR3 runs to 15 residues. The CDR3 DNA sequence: TGTGCCAGCAGCAAAGGGGAGGCAGGAAATTCACCCCTCCACTTT. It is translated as CASSKGEAGNSPLHF.

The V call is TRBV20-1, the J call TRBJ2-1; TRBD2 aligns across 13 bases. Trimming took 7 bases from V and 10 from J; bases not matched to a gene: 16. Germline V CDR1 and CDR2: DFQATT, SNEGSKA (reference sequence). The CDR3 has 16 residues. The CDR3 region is CSVVTSGGPFSYEQFF. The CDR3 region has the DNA TGCAGTGTGGTGACTAGCGGGGGGCCTTTCTCCTACGAGCAGTTCTTC.

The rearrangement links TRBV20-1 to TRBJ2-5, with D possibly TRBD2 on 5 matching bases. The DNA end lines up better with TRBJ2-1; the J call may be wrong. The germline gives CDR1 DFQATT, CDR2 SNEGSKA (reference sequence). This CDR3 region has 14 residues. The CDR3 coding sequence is TGCAGTGCTAGTCCGGACTCGGAGAAAGAGACCCAGTTCTTC. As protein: CSASPDSEKETQFF.

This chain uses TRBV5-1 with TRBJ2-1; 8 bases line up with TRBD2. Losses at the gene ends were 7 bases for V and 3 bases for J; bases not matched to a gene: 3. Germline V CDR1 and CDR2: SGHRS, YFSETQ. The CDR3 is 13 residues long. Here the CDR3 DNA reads TGCGCCAGCCGGGGGGGCGTCTACAATGAGCAGTTCTTC. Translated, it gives CASRGGVYNEQFF.

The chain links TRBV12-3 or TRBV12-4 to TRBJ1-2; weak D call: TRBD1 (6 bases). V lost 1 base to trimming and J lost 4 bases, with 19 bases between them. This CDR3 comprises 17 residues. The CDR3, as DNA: TGTGCCAGCAGTTTAGGGAGCAGGACAGTTTTAAGCTATGGCTACACCTTC. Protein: CASSLGSRTVLSYGYTF.